One sample yielded the 9 T cell receptor beta chains listed below, sequenced in a study of shared clonotypes between healthy human individuals. Sequencing was performed with immunoSEQ multiplex PCR; in TCRdb, only in-frame clones are kept and a portion is missing. The data show around 2,000,000 clones, 85% to 95% seen once. The sequenced material came from naive CD4+ T cells sorted from blood. The subset was: CD45RA+ positively selected. The receptor source for this set is a man in his late teens or twenties in good health.

The CDR3 reads CASSSSTATNTEAFF. CDR3 sequence (DNA): TGTGCCAGCAGTTCCTCGACAGCTACGAACACTGAAGCTTTCTTT. The chain carries TRBV28 and TRBJ1-1; perhaps TRBD1 as D (5 bases). The CDR3 has 15 amino acids. The V end lost 4 bases, the J end lost 1 base, and 13 bases lay between the germline ends. The V gene's germline CDR1 is MDHEN and CDR2 SYDVKM.

The chain has TRBV7-9 and TRBJ2-1, with D possibly being TRBD2 (5 bases). From germline, CDR1 is SEHNR and CDR2 FQNEAQ (reference sequence). Trimming removed 5 bases at V and 3 bases at J, with 11 bases between. The CDR3 sequence is 14 residues long. The CDR3 region has the DNA TGTGCCAGCAGCCAAGGGAGCAGCTACAATGAGCAGTTCTTC. Its translation: CASSQGSSYNEQFF.

The chain has TRBV4-1 and TRBJ2-5, with D hard to call. CDR3 size: 13 residues. Per germline, CDR1 MGHRA and CDR2 YSYEKL. The ends were cut back, 6 bases at V and 5 bases at J, with 13 bases in the middle. The CDR3 reads CASSPTRAETQYF. In nucleotides, the CDR3 is TGCGCCAGCAGTCCGACCCGGGCTGAGACCCAGTACTTC.

J is TRBJ1-5 and V is TRBV2; 10 nucleotides align to TRBD1. The V gene end was trimmed by 6 bases and the J gene end by 6 bases; junction bases not matched to a gene: 8. The CDR3 is 15 residues long. From germline, CDR1 is SNHLY and CDR2 FYNNEI. CDR3 in DNA: TGTGCCAGCAGAGGGGACAGGGGTATTGGTCAGCCCCAGCATTTT. Its translation: CASRGDRGIGQPQHF.

The rearrangement uses TRBV28 and TRBJ2-2; 9 nucleotides align to TRBD1. The trim removed 2 bases at V and 1 base at J, leaving 2 bases unmatched. This CDR3 comprises 16 residues. CDR1 is MDHEN, CDR2 SYDVKM, per germline. The CDR3 sequence: CASSLETGGNTGELFF. The CDR3 DNA sequence: TGTGCCAGCAGTTTAGAGACAGGGGGGAACACCGGGGAGCTGTTTTTT. Full variable domain (missing parts from reference TRBV28 and TRBJ2-2): DVKVTQSSRYLVKRTGEKVFLECVQDMDHENMFWYRQDPGLGLRLIYFSYDVKMKEKGDIPEGYSVSREKKERFSLILESASTNQTSMYLCASSLETGGNTGELFFGEGSRLTVL.

The chain links TRBV7-9 to TRBJ2-1; D is possibly TRBD1 (6 bases). Trimming shortened V by 7 bases and J by 7 bases, and 17 bases separated the two germline ends. Germline V gene data show CDR1 as SEHNR and CDR2 as FQNEAQ (reference sequence). The CDR3 totals 14 residues. The CDR3 bases are TGTGCCAGCACCTTGGGGGCATCCACGAATGAGCAGTTCTTC. Translating gives CASTLGASTNEQFF. Combining the CDR3 with reference TRBV7-9 and TRBJ2-1 gives the whole variable domain DTGVSQNPRHKITKRGQNVTFRCDPISEHNRLYWYRQTLGQGPEFLTYFQNEAQLEKSRLLSDRFSAERPKGSFSTLEIQRTEQGDSAMYLCASTLGASTNEQFFGPGTRLTVL.

The chain couples TRBV30 to TRBJ1-1, with D unresolved. CDR3 length: 14 residues. Germline values: CDR1 GTSNPN, CDR2 SVGIG (reference sequence). V was clipped by 0 bases and J by 6 bases, with 14 bases between them. CDR3 residues: CAWSVNYAGSEAFF. The CDR3 region has the DNA TGTGCCTGGAGTGTAAATTACGCCGGATCTGAAGCTTTCTTT.

The genes are TRBV28 and TRBJ1-5; no clear D. The V end was cut by 4 bases, the J end by 0 bases, with 13 bases between. The CDR3 extends over 16 amino acids. The germline V gene has CDR1 MDHEN and CDR2 SYDVKM. CDR3 residues: CASSSRRMVSNQPQHF. The DNA of the CDR3 is TGTGCCAGCAGTTCGCGAAGGATGGTTAGCAATCAGCCCCAGCATTTT.

V gene TRBV6-5 combines with J gene TRBJ1-2, with D uncertain. V gave up 6 bases and J gave up 4 bases, with 9 bases separating them. CDR3 length: 12 amino acids. Looked up from germline, CDR1 is MNHEY and CDR2 is SVGAGI. CDR3 amino acids: CASRESFYGYTF. As DNA, the CDR3 is TGTGCCAGCAGAGAAAGCTTCTATGGCTACACCTTC.